This TCR beta chain was observed in a study of shared clonotypes between healthy human individuals. Sequencing used immunoSEQ multiplex PCR; TCRdb keeps in-frame clones, though not all of them. The profile shows more than 150,000 clones, approximately 95% of them singletons. The germline V gene has CDR1 LNHDA and CDR2 SQIVND (reference sequence). The CDR3 has 15 residues. The sequence derives from a woman aged 25 to 39 in good health. The sample was naive CD4+ T cells sorted from blood. Subset in this sample: CD45RA+ positively selected. The gene calls are TRBV19 and TRBJ2-5; 11 bases align to TRBD1. The last part of the DNA fits TRBJ2-7 better; the J call may be wrong. The CDR3 region is CASKGQGAINNEQYF. The CDR3 DNA is TGTGCCAGTAAAGGACAGGGGGCGATTAACAACGAGCAGTACTTC.